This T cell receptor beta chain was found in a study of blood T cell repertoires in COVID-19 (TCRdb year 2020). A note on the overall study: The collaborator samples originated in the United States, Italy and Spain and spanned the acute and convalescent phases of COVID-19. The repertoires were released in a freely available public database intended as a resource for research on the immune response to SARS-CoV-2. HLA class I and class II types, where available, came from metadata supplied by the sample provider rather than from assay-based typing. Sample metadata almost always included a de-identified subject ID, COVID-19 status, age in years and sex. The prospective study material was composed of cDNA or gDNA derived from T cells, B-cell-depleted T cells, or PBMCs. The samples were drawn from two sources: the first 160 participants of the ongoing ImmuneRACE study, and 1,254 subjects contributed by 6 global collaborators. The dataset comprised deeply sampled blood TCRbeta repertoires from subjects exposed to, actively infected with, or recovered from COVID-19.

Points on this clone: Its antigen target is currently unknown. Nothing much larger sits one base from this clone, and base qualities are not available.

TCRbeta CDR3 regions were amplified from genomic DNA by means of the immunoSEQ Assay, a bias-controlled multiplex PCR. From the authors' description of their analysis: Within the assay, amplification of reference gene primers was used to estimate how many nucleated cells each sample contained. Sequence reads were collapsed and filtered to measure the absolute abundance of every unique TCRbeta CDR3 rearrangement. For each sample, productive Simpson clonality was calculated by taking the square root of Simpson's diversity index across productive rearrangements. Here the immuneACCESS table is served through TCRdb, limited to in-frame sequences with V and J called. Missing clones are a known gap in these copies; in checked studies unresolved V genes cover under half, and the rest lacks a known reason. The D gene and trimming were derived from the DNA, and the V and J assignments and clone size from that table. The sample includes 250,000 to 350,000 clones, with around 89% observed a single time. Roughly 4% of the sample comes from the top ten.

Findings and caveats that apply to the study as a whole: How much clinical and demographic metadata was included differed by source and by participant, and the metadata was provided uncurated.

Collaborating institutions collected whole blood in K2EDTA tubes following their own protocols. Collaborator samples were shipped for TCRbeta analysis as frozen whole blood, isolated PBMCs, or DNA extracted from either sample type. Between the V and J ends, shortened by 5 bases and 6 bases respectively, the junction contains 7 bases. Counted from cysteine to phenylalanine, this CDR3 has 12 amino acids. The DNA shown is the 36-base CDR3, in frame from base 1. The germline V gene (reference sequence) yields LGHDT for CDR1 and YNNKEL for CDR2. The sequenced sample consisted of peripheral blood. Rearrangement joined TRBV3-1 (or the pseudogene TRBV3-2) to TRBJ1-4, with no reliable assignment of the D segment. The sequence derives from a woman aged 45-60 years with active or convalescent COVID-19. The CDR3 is CASSGLDEKLFF. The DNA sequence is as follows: TGTGCCAGCAGCGGACTGGATGAAAAACTGTTTTTT.